Below, 10 T cell receptor beta chains from the same sample are listed, as sequenced in a study of T cells in women clearing cervical HPV infection. TCRdb's copy holds only in-frame clones and misses some; the assay was immunoSEQ multiplex PCR. The listing records approximately 35,000 clones. The source material was blood buffy coat. These receptors all come from a woman aged 18-70 years with a cervical HPV16 infection that either progressed to CIN3+ or cleared (not recorded which).

About this clone itself: The CDR3 goes on 3 residues after the read ends, and that part is filled in from the germline J gene. The V call is TRBV6-1, the J call TRBJ1-3; 8 bases fit TRBD1. The V gene's germline CDR1 is MNHNS and CDR2 SASEGT. The CDR3 is 15 amino acids. V trimming: 2 bases; J trimming: 7 bases; junction bases outside the gene matches: 7. Incomplete CDR3 DNA: TGTGCCAGCAGTGAACTAGACAGGGGACGGAACACC. It is translated as CASSELDRGRNT. The full CDR3 sequence reads CASSELDRGRNTIYF.

The CDR3 DNA, read in part, is TGTGCCAGCAGTGAAGCGTGGGGGCACTACGAC. The encoded protein is CASSEAWGHYD. The full CDR3 protein is CASSEAWGHYDYTF. The chain combines TRBV6-1 with TRBJ1-2; maybe TRBD1 (6 bases). The CDR3 extends 3 residues past the end of the read, so its final part is completed from the germline J gene. The CDR3 runs 14 residues. The germline CDR1 and CDR2 sequences are MNHNS and SASEGT.

With regard to this clone: With the read ending 3 residues before the CDR3 end, the germline J gene is used to fill in that end. V is TRBV11-2 and J is TRBJ2-1; 10 nucleotides align to TRBD2. Germline assignment: CDR1 SGHAT and CDR2 FQNNGV. CDR3 size: 14 residues. V gave up 6 bases and J gave up 9 bases; unmatched junction bases: 8. CDR3 sequence: CASSFWGLASEQFF. The CDR3 DNA, read in part, is TGTGCCAGCAGTTTCTGGGGACTAGCGAGTGAG.

A note on this clone: From the germline J gene comes the end of the CDR3, since the read stops 3 residues before it. The chain carries TRBV12-3 or TRBV12-4 and TRBJ2-3; TRBD2 agrees at 7 bases. The CDR3 loop spans 15 amino acids. V shed 4 bases and J 1 base; nucleotides not matched to a gene: 5. CDR3 residues: CASSSTSARTDTQYF. The covered CDR3 bases are TGTGCCAGCAGTTCCACTAGCGCCCGCACAGATACG.

CDR3 sequence reads: CASSAPVPGTGQDEQFF. CDR3 DNA (partial): TGTGCCAGCAGCGCCCCGGTACCCGGGACAGGGCAGGATGAG. This chain links TRBV2 with TRBJ2-1; 9 nucleotides match TRBD1. The DNA ends 3 residues before the CDR3 does, and the rest of the CDR3 is filled in from the germline J gene. CDR1 is SNHLY and CDR2 is FYNNEI in the germline V gene. J was trimmed by 8 bases and V by 6 bases; bases with no gene match: 17. There are 17 residues in the CDR3.

As regards this clone: The sequence runs out 3 residues before the end of the CDR3; the remainder is reconstructed from the germline J gene. The rearrangement links TRBV7-9 to TRBJ1-2; D is uncertain. The CDR3 is 15 amino acids. Germline CDR1 and CDR2: SEHNR and FQNEAQ (reference sequence). The CDR3 DNA, read in part, is TGTGCCAGCAGCTCCGGACTAGCGGGATACAATGAC. This encodes CASSSGLAGYND. The whole CDR3 region reads CASSSGLAGYNDYTF.

A note on this clone: The read halts 3 residues ahead of the CDR3 end, with the missing end drawn from the germline J gene. The gene calls are TRBV2 and TRBJ1-2, with 11 bases lining up with TRBD1. Germline V lookup: CDR1 SNHLY, CDR2 FYNNEI. V shed 6 bases and J 6 bases; nucleotides not matched to a gene: 9. The length of the CDR3 is 15 residues. CDR3 in amino acids: CASSLGQGVIHGYTF. The CDR3 DNA, read in part, is TGTGCCAGCAGCCTGGGACAGGGGGTAATACATGGC.

A note on this clone: The read gets to within 3 residues of the CDR3 end, and the germline J gene fills in the rest. The rearrangement links TRBV5-1 to TRBJ2-3; 12 bases are shared with TRBD1. CDR3 length equals 16 residues. Looked up from germline, CDR1 is SGHRS and CDR2 is YFSETQ. The sequenced part of the CDR3 DNA is TGCGCCAGCAGCTCCTCCGGGACAGGGGGCCAAGAGACG. This gives the protein CASSSSGTGGQET. The entire CDR3 sequence reads CASSSSGTGGQETQYF.

Notes on this clone: The read finishes 3 residues shy of the CDR3 end, and the germline J gene is used to complete it. This sequence joins TRBV10-3 and TRBJ1-2, with 7 bases identical to TRBD1. The CDR3 spans 13 residues. Germline V CDR1 and CDR2: ENHRY, SYGVKD. Unmatched junction bases numbered 6, after V lost 4 bases and J lost 7 bases. The sequenced part of the CDR3 DNA is TGTGCCATCAGTGGCGAGGGGGCGCGTGGC. This sequence encodes CAISGEGARG. The complete CDR3 reads CAISGEGARGYTF.

As regards this clone: The read ends 3 residues early relative to the CDR3; the germline J gene fills the gap. The V gene is TRBV19, the J gene TRBJ2-5; tentative D call: TRBD1 (6 bases). Germline CDR1 is LNHDA and CDR2 is SQIVND (reference sequence). V was clipped by 4 bases and J by 5 bases, with 14 bases between them. The CDR3 sequence is 14 residues long. Here the CDR3 reads CASSRIQGRETQYF. CDR3 DNA, as far as it was read: TGTGCCAGTAGTAGAATACAGGGTAGGGAGACC.